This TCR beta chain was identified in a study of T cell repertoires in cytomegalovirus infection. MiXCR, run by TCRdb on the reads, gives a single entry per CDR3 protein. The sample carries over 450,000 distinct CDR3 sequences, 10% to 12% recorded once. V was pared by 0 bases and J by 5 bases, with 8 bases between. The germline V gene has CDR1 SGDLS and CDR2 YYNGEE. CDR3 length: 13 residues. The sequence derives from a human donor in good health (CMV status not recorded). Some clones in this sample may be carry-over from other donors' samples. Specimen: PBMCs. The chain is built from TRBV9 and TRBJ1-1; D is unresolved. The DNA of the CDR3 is TGTGCCAGCAGCGTAGCTACCGGGACTGAAGCTTTCTTT. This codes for CASSVATGTEAFF.